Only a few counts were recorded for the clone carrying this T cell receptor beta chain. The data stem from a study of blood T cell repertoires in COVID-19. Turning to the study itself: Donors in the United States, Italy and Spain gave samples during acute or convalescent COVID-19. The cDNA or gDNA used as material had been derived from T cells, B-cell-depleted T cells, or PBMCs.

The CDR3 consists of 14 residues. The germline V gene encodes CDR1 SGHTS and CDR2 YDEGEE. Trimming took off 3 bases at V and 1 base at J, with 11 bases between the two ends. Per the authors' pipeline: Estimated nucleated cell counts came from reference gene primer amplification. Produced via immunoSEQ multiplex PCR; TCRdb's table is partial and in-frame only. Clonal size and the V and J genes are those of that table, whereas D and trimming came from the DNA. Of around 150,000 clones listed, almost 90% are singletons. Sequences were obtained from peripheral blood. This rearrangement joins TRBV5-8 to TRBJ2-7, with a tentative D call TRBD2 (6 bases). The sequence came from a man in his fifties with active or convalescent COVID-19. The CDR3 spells CASSWGDVSYEQYF. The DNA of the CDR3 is TGTGCCAGCAGCTGGGGGGACGTATCCTACGAGCAGTACTTC.